The entry below describes one T cell receptor (beta chain). Its antigen is still unknown. These data originate in a study of cytomegalovirus exposure and HLA in healthy donors. Overall study: One earlier analysis, a look at about 179 million T cells, found more than 100 million unique TCR beta sequences. Study results and caveats: 150 or so TCR beta chains were listed as cytomegalovirus-associated. In a later analysis, across HLA loci, associated TCR counts were highest for DRB1, lowest for HLA-C.

It was with 60 Vbeta and 13 Jbeta primers that the PCR ran. Sequenced by immunoSEQ multiplex PCR; TCRdb stores in-frame clones only, minus some. The profile shows 70,000 to 95,000 clones, 65% to 85% of them singletons. CDR3 length: 13 amino acids. The V end lost 4 bases, the J end lost 5 bases, and 11 bases lay between the germline ends. Germline loops: CDR1 SGHRS, CDR2 YFSETQ. The chain uses TRBV5-1 and TRBJ2-3; no reliable D call. Sample: PBMCs. The receptor was derived from a man younger than 35 in good health and CMV-seronegative. The CDR3 coding sequence is TGCGCCAGCAGCGGCATTGGTGGAGATACGCAGTATTTT. Protein sequence: CASSGIGGDTQYF.